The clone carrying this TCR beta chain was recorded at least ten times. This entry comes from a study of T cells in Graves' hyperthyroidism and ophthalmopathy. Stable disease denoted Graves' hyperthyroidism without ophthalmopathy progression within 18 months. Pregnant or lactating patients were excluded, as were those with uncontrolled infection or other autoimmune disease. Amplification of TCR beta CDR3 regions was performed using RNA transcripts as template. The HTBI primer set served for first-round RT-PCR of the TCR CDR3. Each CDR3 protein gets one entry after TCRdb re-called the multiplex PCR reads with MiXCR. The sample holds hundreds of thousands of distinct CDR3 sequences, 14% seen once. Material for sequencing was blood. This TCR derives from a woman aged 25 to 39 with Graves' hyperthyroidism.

The CDR3 region has the DNA TGTGCCAGCAGCCCCGTGGGGAGCTACGAGCAGTACTTC. Its protein is CASSPVGSYEQYF. The chain combines TRBV27 with TRBJ2-7; D is perhaps TRBD2 (5 bases). CDR3 length: 13 residues. V dropped 6 bases and J dropped 3 bases, with 12 bases sitting between them. Germline CDR1 is MNHEY and CDR2 is SMNVEV (reference sequence).